This is a list of T cell receptor beta chains from one sample in a study of blood T cell repertoires in COVID-19. The assay was immunoSEQ multiplex PCR, and TCRdb's table has in-frame clones only and misses some. Of 250,000 or so clones detected, approximately 84% appear once; the ten largest clones hold 6.6%. The sequencing sample was made of PBMCs or T cells enriched from blood (not recorded which). The origin of the receptors is a woman aged 50 to 60 who had been exposed to COVID-19. CDR3s include the opening cysteine and the closing phenylalanine or tryptophan.

V gene,J gene,CDR3 protein
TRBV24-1,TRBJ2-5,CATSVGLAAQETQYF
TRBV28,TRBJ1-6,CASSPGQFYSPLHF
TRBV7-2,TRBJ2-3,CASSLDTRPPDTQYF
TRBV7-2,TRBJ2-3,CASSSGQSTDTQYF
TRBV2,TRBJ2-7,CASSAIGEQYF
TRBV4-2,TRBJ1-5,CASSQDRGGQPQHF
TRBV5-4,TRBJ2-4,CASSLEGDSTGKNIQYF
TRBV29-1,TRBJ1-2,CSVRRSTGTEKYGYTF
TRBV3-1/TRBV3-2,TRBJ2-3,CASSQRGLTQYF
TRBV30,TRBJ2-7,CAWSAGFPLYEQYF
TRBV7-2,TRBJ2-7,CASSVNPTRGNEQYF
TRBV30,TRBJ2-7,CAWSLPLGGQYF
TRBV10-3,TRBJ2-2,CATRDDGGVNTGELFF
TRBV25-1,TRBJ2-3,CASSGHSFAADTQYF
TRBV9,TRBJ1-2,CASGPGTEYGYTF
TRBV7-9,TRBJ1-2,CASSFIDGYTF
TRBV15,TRBJ1-3,CATSRAKGNTIYF
TRBV5-1,TRBJ1-1,CASSLEAGGAGEAFF
TRBV3-1/TRBV3-2,TRBJ1-2,CASSQESRPNYGYTF
TRBV2,TRBJ1-4,CASSASGTSTNEKLFF
TRBV2,TRBJ1-6,CASSDTGTGFNSPLHF
TRBV10-2,TRBJ1-2,CASSGWGLDGYTF
TRBV6-5,TRBJ1-1,CASSYGPKTEAFF
TRBV4-3,TRBJ1-2,CASSQVPGVTHGYTF
TRBV9,TRBJ2-5,CASSVTHCKETQYF
TRBV24-1,TRBJ2-1,CATSEGGSYNEQFF
TRBV5-6,TRBJ2-2,CASSATGSSIGELFF
TRBV6-5,TRBJ1-3,CASSNGEWRNTIYF
TRBV11-2,TRBJ2-3,CASSLGAGLYTDTQYF
TRBV5-4,TRBJ1-1,CASSMRDHTEAFF
TRBV28,TRBJ1-2,CASSSMLEGRNYGYTF
TRBV7-2,TRBJ2-2,CATQATGGTGELFF
TRBV5-1,TRBJ2-7,CASSSTGVNEQYF
TRBV10-2,TRBJ1-5,CASSDPSFNFEDQPQHF
TRBV4-3,TRBJ2-5,CASSQGNPTSGGSETQYF